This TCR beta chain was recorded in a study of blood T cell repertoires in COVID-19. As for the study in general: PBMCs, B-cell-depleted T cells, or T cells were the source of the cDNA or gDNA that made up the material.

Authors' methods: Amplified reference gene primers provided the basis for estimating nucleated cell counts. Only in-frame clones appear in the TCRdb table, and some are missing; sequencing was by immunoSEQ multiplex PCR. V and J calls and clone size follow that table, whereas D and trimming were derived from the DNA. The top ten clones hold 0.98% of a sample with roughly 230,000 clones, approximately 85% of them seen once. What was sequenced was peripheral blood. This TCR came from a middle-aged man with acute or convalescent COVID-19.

The CDR3 reads CASSEALVEQFF. The CDR3 region has the DNA TGTGCCAGCTCAGAAGCGCTAGTGGAGCAGTTCTTC. The V and J genes are TRBV18 and TRBJ2-1; no firm D call. V was shortened by 5 bases and J by 10 bases, with 12 bases between the two germline ends. Germline values: CDR1 KGHSH, CDR2 LQKENI. The CDR3 extends over 12 amino acids.